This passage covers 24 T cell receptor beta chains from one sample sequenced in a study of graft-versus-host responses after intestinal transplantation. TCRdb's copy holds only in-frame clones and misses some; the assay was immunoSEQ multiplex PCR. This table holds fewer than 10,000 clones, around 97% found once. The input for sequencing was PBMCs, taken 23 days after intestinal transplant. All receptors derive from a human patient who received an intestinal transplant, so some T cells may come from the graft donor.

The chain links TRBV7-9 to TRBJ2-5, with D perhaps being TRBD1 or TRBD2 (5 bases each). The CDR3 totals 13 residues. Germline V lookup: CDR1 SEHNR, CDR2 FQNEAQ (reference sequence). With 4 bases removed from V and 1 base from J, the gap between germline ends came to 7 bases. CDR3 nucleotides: TGTGCCAGCAGCTCCGGGACCCAAGAGACCCAGTACTTC. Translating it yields CASSSGTQETQYF.

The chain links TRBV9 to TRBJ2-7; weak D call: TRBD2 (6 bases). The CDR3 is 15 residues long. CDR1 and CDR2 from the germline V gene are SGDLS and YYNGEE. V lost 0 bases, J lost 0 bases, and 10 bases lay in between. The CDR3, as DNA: TGTGCCAGCAGCGTAGCTGAGACTAGCTCCTACGAGCAGTACTTC. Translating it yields CASSVAETSSYEQYF.

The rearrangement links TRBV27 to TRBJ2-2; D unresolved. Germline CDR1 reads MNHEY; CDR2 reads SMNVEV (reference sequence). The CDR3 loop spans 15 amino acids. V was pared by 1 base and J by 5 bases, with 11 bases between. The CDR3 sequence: CASSLYGRETGELFF. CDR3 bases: TGTGCCAGCAGTTTATATGGCAGAGAAACCGGGGAGCTGTTTTTT.

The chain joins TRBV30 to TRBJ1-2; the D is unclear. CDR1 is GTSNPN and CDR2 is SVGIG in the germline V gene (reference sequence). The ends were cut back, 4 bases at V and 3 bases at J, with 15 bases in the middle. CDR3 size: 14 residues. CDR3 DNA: TGTGCCTGGAACCCCCGGGGAGCGGACTATGGCTACACCTTC. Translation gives CAWNPRGADYGYTF.

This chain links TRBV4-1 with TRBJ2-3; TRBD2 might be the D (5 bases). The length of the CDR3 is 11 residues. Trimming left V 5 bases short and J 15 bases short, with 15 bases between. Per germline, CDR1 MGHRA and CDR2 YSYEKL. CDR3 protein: CASSSPGRRYF. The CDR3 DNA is TGCGCCAGCAGCTCCCCGGGGAGAAGATATTTT.

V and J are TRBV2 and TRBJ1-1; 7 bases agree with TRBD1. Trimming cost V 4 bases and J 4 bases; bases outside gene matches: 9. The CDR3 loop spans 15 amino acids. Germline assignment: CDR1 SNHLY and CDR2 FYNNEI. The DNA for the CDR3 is TGTGCCAGCAGTGTAGGGGACAGCGAGGTCACTGAAGCTTTCTTT. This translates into CASSVGDSEVTEAFF.

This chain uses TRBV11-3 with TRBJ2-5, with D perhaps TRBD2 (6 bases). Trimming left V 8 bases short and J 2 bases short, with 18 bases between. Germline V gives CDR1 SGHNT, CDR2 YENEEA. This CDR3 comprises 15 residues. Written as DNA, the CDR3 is TGTGCCAGCTCCCGGGACTTCAACCCGCAAGAGACCCAGTACTTC. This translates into CASSRDFNPQETQYF. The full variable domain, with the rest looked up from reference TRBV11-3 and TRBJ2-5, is EAGVVQSPRYKIIEKKQPVAFWCNPISGHNTLYWYLQNLGQGPELLIRYENEEAVDDSQLPKDRFSAERLKGVDSTLKIQPAELGDSAVYLCASSRDFNPQETQYFGPGTRLLVL.

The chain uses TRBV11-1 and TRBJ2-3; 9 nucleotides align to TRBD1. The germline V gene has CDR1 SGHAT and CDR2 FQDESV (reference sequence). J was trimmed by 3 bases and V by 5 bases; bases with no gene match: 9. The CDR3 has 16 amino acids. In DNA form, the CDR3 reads TGTGCCAGCAGCCGGGGGACAGGGAAAGTAACAGATACGCAGTATTTT. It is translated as CASSRGTGKVTDTQYF. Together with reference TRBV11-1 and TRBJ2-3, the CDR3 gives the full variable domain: EAEVAQSPRYKITEKSQAVAFWCDPISGHATLYWYRQILGQGPELLVQFQDESVVDDSQLPKDRFSAERLKGVDSTLKIQPAELGDSAMYLCASSRGTGKVTDTQYFGPGTRLTVL.

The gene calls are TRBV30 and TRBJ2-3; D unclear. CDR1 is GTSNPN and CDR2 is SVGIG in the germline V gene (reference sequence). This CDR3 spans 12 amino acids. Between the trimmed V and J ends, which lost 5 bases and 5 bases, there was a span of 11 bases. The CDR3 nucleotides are TGTGCCTGGGCGGCCTTCGAAGATACGCAGTATTTT. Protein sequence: CAWAAFEDTQYF. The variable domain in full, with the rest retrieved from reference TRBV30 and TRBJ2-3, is SQTIHQWPATLVQPVGSPLSLECTVEGTSNPNLYWYRQAAGRGLQLLFYSVGIGQISSEVPQNLSASRPQDRQFILSSKKLLLSDSGFYLCAWAAFEDTQYFGPGTRLTVL.

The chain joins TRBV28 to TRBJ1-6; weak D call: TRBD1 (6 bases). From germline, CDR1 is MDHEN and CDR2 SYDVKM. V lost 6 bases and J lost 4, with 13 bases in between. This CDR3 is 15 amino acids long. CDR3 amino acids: CASSDGQQYNSPLHF. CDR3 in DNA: TGTGCCAGCAGCGACGGACAGCAGTATAATTCACCCCTCCACTTT.

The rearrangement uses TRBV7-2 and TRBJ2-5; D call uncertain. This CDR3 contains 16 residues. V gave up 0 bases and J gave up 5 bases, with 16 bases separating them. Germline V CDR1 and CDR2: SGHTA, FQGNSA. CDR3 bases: TGTGCCAGCAGCTTAGCGGTAGGGAAAATTATCGAGACCCAGTACTTC. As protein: CASSLAVGKIIETQYF.

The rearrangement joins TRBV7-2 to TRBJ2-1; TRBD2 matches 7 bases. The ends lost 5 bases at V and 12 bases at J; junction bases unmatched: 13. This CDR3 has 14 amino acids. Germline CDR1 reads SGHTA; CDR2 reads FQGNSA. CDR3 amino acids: CASSVGRWREGQFF. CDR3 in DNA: TGTGCCAGCAGCGTCGGGAGGTGGAGGGAAGGGCAGTTCTTC.

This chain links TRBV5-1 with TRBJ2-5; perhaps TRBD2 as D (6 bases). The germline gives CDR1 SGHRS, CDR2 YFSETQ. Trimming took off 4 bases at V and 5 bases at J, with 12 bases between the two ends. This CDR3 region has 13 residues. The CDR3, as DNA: TGCGCCAGCAGCACGGGAGCAGGGGAGACCCAGTACTTC. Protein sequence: CASSTGAGETQYF.

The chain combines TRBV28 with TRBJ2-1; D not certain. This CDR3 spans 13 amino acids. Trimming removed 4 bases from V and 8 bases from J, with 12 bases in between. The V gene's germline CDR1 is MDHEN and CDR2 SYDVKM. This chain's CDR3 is CASSSLGYHEQFF. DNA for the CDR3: TGTGCCAGCAGTTCCTTGGGGTACCATGAGCAGTTCTTC.

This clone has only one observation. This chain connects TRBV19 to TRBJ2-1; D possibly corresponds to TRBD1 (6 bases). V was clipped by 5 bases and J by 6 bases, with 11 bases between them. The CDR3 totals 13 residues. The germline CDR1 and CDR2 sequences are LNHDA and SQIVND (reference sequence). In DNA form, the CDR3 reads TGTGCCAGTAGTCCAACAGGGTCCAATGAGCAGTTCTTC. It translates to CASSPTGSNEQFF.

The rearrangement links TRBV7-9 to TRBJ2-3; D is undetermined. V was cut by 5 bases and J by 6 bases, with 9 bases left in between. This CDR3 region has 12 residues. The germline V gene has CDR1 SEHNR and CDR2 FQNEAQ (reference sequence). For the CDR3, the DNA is TGTGCCAGCAGCCTGTCTGTGGATACGCAGTATTTT. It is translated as CASSLSVDTQYF.

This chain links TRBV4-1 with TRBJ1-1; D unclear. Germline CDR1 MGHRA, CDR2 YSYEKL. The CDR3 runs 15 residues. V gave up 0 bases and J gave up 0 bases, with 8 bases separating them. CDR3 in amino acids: CASSQDRRVNTEAFF. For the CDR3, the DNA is TGCGCCAGCAGCCAAGATCGTAGGGTGAACACTGAAGCTTTCTTT.

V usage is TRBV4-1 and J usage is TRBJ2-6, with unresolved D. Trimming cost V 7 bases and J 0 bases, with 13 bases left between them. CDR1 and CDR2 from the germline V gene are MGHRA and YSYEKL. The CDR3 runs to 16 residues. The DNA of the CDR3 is TGCGCCAGCACCCCGTTAGGTTTCTCTGGGGCCAACGTCCTGACTTTC. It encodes CASTPLGFSGANVLTF.

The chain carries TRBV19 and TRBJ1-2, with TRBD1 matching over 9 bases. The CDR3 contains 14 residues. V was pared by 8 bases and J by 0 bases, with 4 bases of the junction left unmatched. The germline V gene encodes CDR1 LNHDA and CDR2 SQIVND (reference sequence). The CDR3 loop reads CASSRQGANYGYTF. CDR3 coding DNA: TGTGCCAGTTCAAGACAGGGGGCTAACTATGGCTACACCTTC.

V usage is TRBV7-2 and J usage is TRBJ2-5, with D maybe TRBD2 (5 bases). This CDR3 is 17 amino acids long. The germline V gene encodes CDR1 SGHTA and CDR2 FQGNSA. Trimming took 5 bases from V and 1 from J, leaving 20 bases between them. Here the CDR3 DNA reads TGTGCCAGCAGCCACCCCGCCCCCGGACTCATCCAAGAGACCCAGTACTTC. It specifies CASSHPAPGLIQETQYF.

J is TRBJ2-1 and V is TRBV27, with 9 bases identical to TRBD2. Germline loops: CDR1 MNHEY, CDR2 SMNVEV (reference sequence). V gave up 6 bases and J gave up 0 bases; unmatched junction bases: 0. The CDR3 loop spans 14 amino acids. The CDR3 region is CASRREGSYNEQFF. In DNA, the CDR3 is TGTGCCAGCAGGCGGGAGGGCTCCTACAATGAGCAGTTCTTC.

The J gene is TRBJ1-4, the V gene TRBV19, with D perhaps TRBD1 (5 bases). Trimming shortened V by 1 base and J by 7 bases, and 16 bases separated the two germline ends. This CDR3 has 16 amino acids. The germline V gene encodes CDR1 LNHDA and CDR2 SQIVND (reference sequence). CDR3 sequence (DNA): TGTGCCAGTAGTATAGGGGTGAGAGGGGATGGTGAAAAACTGTTTTTT. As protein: CASSIGVRGDGEKLFF.

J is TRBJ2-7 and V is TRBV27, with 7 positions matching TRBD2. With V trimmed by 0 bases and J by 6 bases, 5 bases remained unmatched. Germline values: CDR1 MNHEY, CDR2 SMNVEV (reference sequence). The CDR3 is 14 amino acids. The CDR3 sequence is CASSLSGRASEQYF. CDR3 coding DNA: TGTGCCAGCAGTTTATCGGGGAGGGCCAGCGAGCAGTACTTC.

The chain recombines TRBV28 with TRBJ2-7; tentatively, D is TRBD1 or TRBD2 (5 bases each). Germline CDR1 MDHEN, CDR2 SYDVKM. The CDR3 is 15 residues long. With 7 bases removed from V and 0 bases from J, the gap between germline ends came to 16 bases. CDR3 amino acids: CASNPLGTNSYEQYF. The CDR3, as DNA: TGTGCCAGCAATCCGTTGGGGACGAACTCCTACGAGCAGTACTTC.